The 10 T cell receptor beta chains listed next were all sequenced from one sample in a study of spatial heterogeneity in lung cancer. TCRdb independently ran MiXCR on the 5' RACE reads; one entry per CDR3 protein. The data show about 14,000 distinct CDR3 sequences, over 3.5% seen once. Broader study findings: Mutation tallies in tumors tracked expanded intratumoral alpha and beta TCR counts.

Indicated time point: sample taken at primary tumor resection. Their antigens are not known. The sample here was lung tumor tissue, taken at surgery. Receptors originate from a female donor with early-stage non-small cell lung cancer.

Many counts were recorded for this clonotype. The chain employs TRBV5-1 and TRBJ2-2, with D possibly TRBD1 on 5 matching bases. This CDR3 comprises 15 residues. Germline CDR1 reads SGHRS; CDR2 reads YFSETQ. V was cut by 0 bases and J by 1 base, with 7 bases left in between. This CDR3 is CASSLAQGNTGELFF. DNA of the CDR3: TGCGCCAGCAGCTTGGCTCAGGGGAACACCGGGGAGCTGTTTTTT.

Ten or more counts support this clonotype. This chain uses TRBV7-9 with TRBJ2-3, with a tentative D call TRBD1 (5 bases). CDR1 and CDR2 (germline): SEHNR, FQNEAQ (reference sequence). V lost 3 bases, J lost 1 base, and 8 bases lay in between. The CDR3 covers 14 residues. As DNA, the CDR3 is TGTGCCAGCAGCTTCCCACAGGGCACAGATACGCAGTATTTT. It encodes CASSFPQGTDTQYF.

The sample holds many counts of this clonotype. The rearrangement links TRBV20-1 to TRBJ2-5; TRBD2 aligns across 11 bases. V gave up 6 bases and J gave up 1 base; unmatched junction bases: 4. CDR3 length equals 14 residues. Germline loops: CDR1 DFQATT, CDR2 SNEGSKA (reference sequence). CDR3 DNA sequence: TGCAGTGCCATAGCGGGGGGGGGCCAAGAGACCCAGTACTTC. Amino acid sequence: CSAIAGGGQETQYF.

This clonotype occurred a few times. The chain carries TRBV4-2 and TRBJ1-2; D not resolved. The CDR3 extends over 15 amino acids. Germline loops: CDR1 LGHNA, CDR2 YNFKEQ. Trimming removed 0 bases from V and 7 bases from J, with 15 bases in between. The CDR3 spells CASSQDLRARAGYTF. CDR3 nucleotide sequence: TGTGCCAGCAGCCAAGATCTGAGGGCGAGGGCTGGCTACACCTTC.

This clonotype was detected many times. The CDR3 is CASNGLSYNEQFF. The CDR3 DNA reads as TGTGCCAGCAATGGGTTATCCTACAATGAGCAGTTCTTC. V is TRBV2 and J is TRBJ2-1, with unresolved D. CDR1 and CDR2 (germline): SNHLY, FYNNEI. Trimming left V 7 bases short and J 1 base short, with 8 bases between. This CDR3 spans 13 amino acids. The variable domain in full, with the rest retrieved from reference TRBV2 and TRBJ2-1, is EPEVTQTPSHQVTQMGQEVILRCVPISNHLYFYWYRQILGQKVEFLVSFYNNEISEKSEIFDDQFSVERPDGSNFTLKIRSTKLEDSAMYFCASNGLSYNEQFFGPGTRLTVL.

This clonotype was found many times. The CDR3 region is CASSEGDWSPTGELFF. DNA of the CDR3: TGCGCCAGCAGTGAAGGGGACTGGTCCCCCACCGGGGAGCTGTTTTTT. J is TRBJ2-2 and V is TRBV10-2, with D tentatively TRBD2 (6 bases). There are 16 residues in the CDR3. CDR1 is WSHSY, CDR2 SAAADI, per germline. The V gene lost 3 bases and the J gene lost 4 bases, with 15 bases spanning the gap.

This clonotype was counted many times. The chain uses TRBV12-3 or TRBV12-4 and TRBJ2-5; 10 bases are a match to TRBD1. The V gene end was trimmed by 5 bases and the J gene end by 2 bases; junction bases not matched to a gene: 8. There are 16 residues in the CDR3. In nucleotides, the CDR3 is TGTGCCAGCAGTCCCGGACAGGGGGGAGGTCAAGAGACCCAGTACTTC. Translating gives CASSPGQGGGQETQYF.

This clonotype has at least ten counts. The chain carries TRBV28 and TRBJ1-4; a weak D match, TRBD1 (5 bases). Trimming cost V 5 bases and J 3 bases, with 16 bases left between them. Per the germline V gene, CDR1 is MDHEN and CDR2 is SYDVKM. The CDR3 has 16 residues. This CDR3 is CASSREEGRANEKLFF. DNA for the CDR3: TGTGCCAGCAGTCGCGAGGAGGGGCGAGCTAATGAAAAACTGTTTTTT.

This clonotype was detected only a few times. This sequence joins TRBV10-3 and TRBJ2-3, with 8 bases lining up with TRBD1. The CDR3 is 13 amino acids. V shed 6 bases, J shed 6 bases, and the junction held 5 bases outside the gene matches. Germline V gene lookup returns CDR1 ENHRY and CDR2 SYGVKD. CDR3 nucleotide sequence: TGTGCCATCAGGGGACAGGCGGGGGATACGCAGTATTTT. This sequence encodes CAIRGQAGDTQYF.

The V gene is TRBV27, the J gene TRBJ1-6, with D hard to call. Germline V lookup: CDR1 MNHEY, CDR2 SMNVEV (reference sequence). V was cut by 6 bases and J by 7 bases, with 10 bases left in between. The CDR3 loop spans 13 amino acids. The CDR3 DNA is TGTGCCAGCAGGCCGATCGGCAATTCACCCCTCCACTTT. Protein: CASRPIGNSPLHF.